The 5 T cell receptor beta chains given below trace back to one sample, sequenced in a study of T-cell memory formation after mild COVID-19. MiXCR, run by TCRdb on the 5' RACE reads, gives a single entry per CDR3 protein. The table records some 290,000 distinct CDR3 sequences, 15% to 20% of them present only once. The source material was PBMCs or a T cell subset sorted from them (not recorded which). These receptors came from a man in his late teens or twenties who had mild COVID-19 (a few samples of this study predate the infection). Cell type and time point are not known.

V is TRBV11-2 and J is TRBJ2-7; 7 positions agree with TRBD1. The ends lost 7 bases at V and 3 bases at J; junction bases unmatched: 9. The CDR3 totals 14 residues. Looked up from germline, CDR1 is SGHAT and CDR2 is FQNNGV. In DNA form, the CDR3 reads TGTGCCAGCACCGAATCGACAGGGAGCTACGAGCAGTACTTC. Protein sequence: CASTESTGSYEQYF. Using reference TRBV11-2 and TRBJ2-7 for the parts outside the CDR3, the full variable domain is EAGVAQSPRYKIIEKRQSVAFWCNPISGHATLYWYQQILGQGPKLLIQFQNNGVVDDSQLPKDRFSAERLKGVDSTLKIQPAKLEDSAVYLCASTESTGSYEQYFGPGTRLTVT.

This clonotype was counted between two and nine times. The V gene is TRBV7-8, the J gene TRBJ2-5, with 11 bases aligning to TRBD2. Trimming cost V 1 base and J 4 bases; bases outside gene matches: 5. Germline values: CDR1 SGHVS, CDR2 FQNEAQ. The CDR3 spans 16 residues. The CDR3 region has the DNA TGTGCCAGCAGCTTAGTCCGACTAGCGGGGACAGAGACCCAGTACTTC. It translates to CASSLVRLAGTETQYF. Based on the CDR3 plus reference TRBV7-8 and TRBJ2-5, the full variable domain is GAGVSQSPRYKVAKRGQDVALRCDPISGHVSLFWYQQALGQGPEFLTYFQNEAQLDKSGLPSDRFFAERPEGSVSTLKIQRTQQEDSAVYLCASSLVRLAGTETQYFGPGTRLLVL.

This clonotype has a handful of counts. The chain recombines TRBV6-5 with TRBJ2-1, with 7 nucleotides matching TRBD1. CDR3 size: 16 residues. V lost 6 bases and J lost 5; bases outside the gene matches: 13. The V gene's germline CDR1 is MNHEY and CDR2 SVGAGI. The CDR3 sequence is CASSPLRQGPNNEQFF. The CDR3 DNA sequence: TGTGCCAGCAGCCCCCTACGACAGGGACCAAACAATGAGCAGTTCTTC.

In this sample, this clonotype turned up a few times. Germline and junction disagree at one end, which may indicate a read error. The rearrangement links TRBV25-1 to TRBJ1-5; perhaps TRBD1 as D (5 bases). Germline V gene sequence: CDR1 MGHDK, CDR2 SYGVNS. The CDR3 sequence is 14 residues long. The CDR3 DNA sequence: TGTGCCAGTAGTGTTGGGGACCGTTCGGGGCCCCAGCATTTT. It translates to CASSVGDRSGPQHF. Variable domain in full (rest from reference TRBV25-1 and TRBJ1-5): EADIYQTPRYLVIGTGKKITLECSQTMGHDKMYWYQQDPGMELHLIHYSYGVNSTEKGDLSSESTVSRIRTEHFPLTLESARPSHTSQYLCASSVGDRSGPQHFGDGTRLSIL.

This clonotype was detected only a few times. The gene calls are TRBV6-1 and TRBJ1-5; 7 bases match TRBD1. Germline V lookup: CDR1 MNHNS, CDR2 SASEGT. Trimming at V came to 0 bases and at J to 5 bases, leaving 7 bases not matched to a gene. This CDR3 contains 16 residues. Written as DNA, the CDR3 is TGTGCCAGCAGTGAAGCGGCAGGGGGGAAGTATCAGCCCCAGCATTTT. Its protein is CASSEAAGGKYQPQHF.